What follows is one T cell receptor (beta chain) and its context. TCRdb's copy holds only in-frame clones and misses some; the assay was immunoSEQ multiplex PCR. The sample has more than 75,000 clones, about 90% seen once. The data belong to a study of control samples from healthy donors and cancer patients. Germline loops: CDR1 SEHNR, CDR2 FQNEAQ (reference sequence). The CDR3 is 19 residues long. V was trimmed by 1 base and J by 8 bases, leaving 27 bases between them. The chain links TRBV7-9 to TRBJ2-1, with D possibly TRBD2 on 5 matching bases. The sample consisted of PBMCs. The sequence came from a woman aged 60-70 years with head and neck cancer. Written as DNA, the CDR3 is TGTGCCAGCAGCTTAGGACTGTACCGAGGGCCCCAAACCCTGGATGAGCAGTTCTTC. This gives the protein CASSLGLYRGPQTLDEQFF.